This T cell receptor (beta chain) was captured by sequencing in a study of T cell clonality in common variable immunodeficiency. Study results and caveats: CVID subjects showed higher TCRbeta clonality than healthy controls. Patient heterogeneity in the CVID cohort limited correlations between repertoire features and clinical complications.

The CDR3 has 13 residues. Unmatched junction bases numbered 0, after V lost 8 bases and J lost 0 bases. CDR1 and CDR2 (germline): LNHDA, SQIVND (reference sequence). This clone showed up many times. What it binds is unknown. Coverage ceases 3 residues before the CDR3 finishes, and the germline J gene fills in the end. Equal genomic DNA amounts from CVID and control samples were sequenced. Clones were read by immunoSEQ multiplex PCR, and TCRdb kept only the in-frame ones, dropping some. The table lists 35,000 to 50,000 clones, with no singletons. The origin of this receptor is a person between 18 and 69 years old in good health. Sequencing was done on a sample of peripheral blood mononuclear cells. The J gene is TRBJ2-1, the V gene TRBV19; TRBD2 matches at 8 bases. CDR3: CASGTSSYNEQFF. The CDR3 bases that were read are TGTGCCAGTGGGACTAGCTCCTACAATGAG.